This paragraph covers one TCR beta chain sequence. Its specificity is not known. The data were obtained in a study of PD-L1 blockade in urothelial cancer. As for the study in general: Patients had undergone 0 to 3 prior chemotherapy regimens.

The CDR3 is 13 residues long. Germline V lookup: CDR1 MNHNS, CDR2 SASEGT. The V end was cut by 6 bases, the J end by 6 bases, with 15 bases between. Patients suffered from locally advanced or metastatic urothelial carcinoma. General study points: Durable benefit was linked to greater 3-week expansion of tumor-associated blood clones. Pretreatment clonality of the blood TCR repertoire below the median was predictive of superior survival.

Some clones are missing from TCRdb's copy, which holds only in-frame ones; the method was immunoSEQ multiplex PCR. The sample lists some 60,000 clones, around 84% occurring once. Here the sequenced sample was PBMCs, taken around atezolizumab (anti-PD-L1) treatment. The chain uses TRBV6-1 and TRBJ2-7, with D possibly TRBD2 on 6 matching bases. This TCR came from a middle-aged man with urothelial cancer. The chain's CDR3 is CASSRPSVREQYF. CDR3 coding DNA: TGTGCCAGCAGCCGGCCTAGCGTTCGCGAGCAGTACTTC.